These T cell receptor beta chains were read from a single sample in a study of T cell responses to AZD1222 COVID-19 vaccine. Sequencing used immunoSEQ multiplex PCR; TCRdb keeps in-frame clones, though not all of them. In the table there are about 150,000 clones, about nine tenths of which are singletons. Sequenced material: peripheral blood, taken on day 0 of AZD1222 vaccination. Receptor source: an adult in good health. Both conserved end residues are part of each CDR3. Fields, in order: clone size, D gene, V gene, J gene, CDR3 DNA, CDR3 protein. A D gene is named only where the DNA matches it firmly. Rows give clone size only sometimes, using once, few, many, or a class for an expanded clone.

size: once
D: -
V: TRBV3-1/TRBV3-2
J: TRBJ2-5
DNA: TGTGCCAGCAGCCAATCGACAGCTTCTGAGACCCAGTACTTC
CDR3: CASSQSTASETQYF

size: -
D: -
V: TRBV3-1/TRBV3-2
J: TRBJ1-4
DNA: TGTGCCAGCAGCCCTCCTTTGGGGGTTCTCAATGAAAAACTGTTTTTT
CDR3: CASSPPLGVLNEKLFF

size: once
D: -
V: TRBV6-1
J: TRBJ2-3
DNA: TGTGCCAGCAGTGAAACCCGGGGGAGCACAGATACGCAGTATTTT
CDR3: CASSETRGSTDTQYF

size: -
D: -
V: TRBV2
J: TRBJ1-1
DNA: TGTGCCAGCAGCGCGGACTGGACTGAAGCTTTCTTT
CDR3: CASSADWTEAFF

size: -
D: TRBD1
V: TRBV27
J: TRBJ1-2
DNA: TGTGCCAGCAGTCCAAGACAGGGGGAGACCTATGGCTACACCTTC
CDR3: CASSPRQGETYGYTF

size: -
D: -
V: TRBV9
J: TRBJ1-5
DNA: TGTGCCAGCAGCCCCTTTGCGGGCGGAGGTCAGCCCCAGCATTTT
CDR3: CASSPFAGGGQPQHF

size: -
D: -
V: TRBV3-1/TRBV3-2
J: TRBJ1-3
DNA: TGTGCCAGCAGCCAAGTCGGGGGTACCTCTGGAAACACCATATATTTT
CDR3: CASSQVGGTSGNTIYF

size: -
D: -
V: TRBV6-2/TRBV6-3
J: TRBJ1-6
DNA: TGTGCCAGCAGTTACGAGTACTCACCCCTCCACTTT
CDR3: CASSYEYSPLHF

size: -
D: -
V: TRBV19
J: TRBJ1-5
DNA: TGTGCCAGTAGATTGGGCAGGGGCCCCAATCAGCCCCAGCATTTT
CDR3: CASRLGRGPNQPQHF

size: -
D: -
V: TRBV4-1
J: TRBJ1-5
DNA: TGCGCCAGCAGCCAAGATAAAGGAGGGGCACCTAATCAGCCCCAGCATTTT
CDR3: CASSQDKGGAPNQPQHF

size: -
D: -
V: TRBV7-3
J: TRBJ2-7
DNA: TGTGCCAGCAGCCCTTCTTCGACAGCCTTCTACGAGCAGTACTTC
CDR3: CASSPSSTAFYEQYF

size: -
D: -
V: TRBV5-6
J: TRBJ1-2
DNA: TGTGCCAGCAGCTTAAGGGCGTTAGTGTATGGCTACACCTTC
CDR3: CASSLRALVYGYTF

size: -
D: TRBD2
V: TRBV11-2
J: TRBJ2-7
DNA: TGTGCCAGCAGCGCTAGCGGCTACGAGCAGTACTTC
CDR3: CASSASGYEQYF

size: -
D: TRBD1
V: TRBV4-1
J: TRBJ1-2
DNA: TGCGCCAGCAGCATGGGGACAGGGGCCGCAGGAGGCTATGGCTACACCTTC
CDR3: CASSMGTGAAGGYGYTF

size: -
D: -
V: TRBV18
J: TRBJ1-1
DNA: TGTGCCAGCTCCCCGGAGCGGGGGGGGACTGAAGCTTTCTTT
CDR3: CASSPERGGTEAFF

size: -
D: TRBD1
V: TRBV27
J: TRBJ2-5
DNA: TGTGCCAGCAGTCCCCGGGACAGGGTAGGAAGGGAGACCCAGTACTTC
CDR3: CASSPRDRVGRETQYF

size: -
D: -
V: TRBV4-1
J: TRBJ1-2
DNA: TGCGCCAGCACGAGGGAGGGAGCTCCCTATGGCTACACCTTC
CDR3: CASTREGAPYGYTF

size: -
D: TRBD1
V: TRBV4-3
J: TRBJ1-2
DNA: TGCGCCAGCAGCCGCGGGACAGGGGGCGACCTGTATGGCTACACCTTC
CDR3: CASSRGTGGDLYGYTF

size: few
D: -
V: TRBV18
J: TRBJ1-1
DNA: TGTGCCAGCTCACCCGGTGGTGACAGAGAGGTAGCTTTCTTT
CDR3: CASSPGGDREVAFF

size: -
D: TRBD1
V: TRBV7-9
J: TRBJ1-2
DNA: TGTGCCAGCAGCTTCGGTACAGGGGGTACTGATGGCTACACCTTC
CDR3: CASSFGTGGTDGYTF

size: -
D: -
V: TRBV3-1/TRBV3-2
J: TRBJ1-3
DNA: TGTGCCAGCAGCCTCCTACAGGGAAGCGGAAACACCATATATTTT
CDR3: CASSLLQGSGNTIYF

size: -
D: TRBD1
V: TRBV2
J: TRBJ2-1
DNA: TGTGCCAGCAGTGCCCTCGGGACAGGGGTCGAGAAGCAGTTCTTC
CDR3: CASSALGTGVEKQFF

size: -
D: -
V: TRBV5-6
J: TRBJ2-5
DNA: TGTGCCAGCAGCCGCCCTGGGGACCAAGAGACCCAGTACTTC
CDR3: CASSRPGDQETQYF

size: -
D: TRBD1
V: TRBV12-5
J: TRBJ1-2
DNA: TGTGCTAGTGCCCCATCTGGGGCAGGGGGACATGGCTACACCTTC
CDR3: CASAPSGAGGHGYTF

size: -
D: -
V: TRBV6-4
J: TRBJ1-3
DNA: TGTGCCAGCAGTGCATCGACAGGCTCTGGAAACACCATATATTTT
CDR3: CASSASTGSGNTIYF

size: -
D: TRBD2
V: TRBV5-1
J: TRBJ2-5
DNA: TGCGCCAGCAGCCAAGCCCTGACTAGCGGGGGATTAGAGACCCAGTACTTC
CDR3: CASSQALTSGGLETQYF

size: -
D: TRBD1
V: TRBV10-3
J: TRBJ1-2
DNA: TGTGCCATCAGAAGGGACAGGACTAACTATGGCTACACCTTC
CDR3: CAIRRDRTNYGYTF

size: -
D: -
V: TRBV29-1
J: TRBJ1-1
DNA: TGCAGCGGTGCCGAGGACTACTCGGGCGGCACTGAAGCTTTCTTT
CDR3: CSGAEDYSGGTEAFF

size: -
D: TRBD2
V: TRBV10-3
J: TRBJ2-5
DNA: TGTGCCATCGGGCCTAGCGGGTTTGAGGAGACCCAGTACTTC
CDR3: CAIGPSGFEETQYF

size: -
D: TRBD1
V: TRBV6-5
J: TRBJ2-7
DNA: TGTGCCACTCTAACGGGACAGCCGACCTACGAGCAGTACTTC
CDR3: CATLTGQPTYEQYF

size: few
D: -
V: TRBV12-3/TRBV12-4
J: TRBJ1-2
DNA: TGTGCCAGCAGTTTAAACACAGGGTATGGCTACACCTTC
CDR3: CASSLNTGYGYTF

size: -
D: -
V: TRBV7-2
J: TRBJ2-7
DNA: TGTGCCAGCAGCGCAGGTCAGCACAGCTACGAGCAGTACTTC
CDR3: CASSAGQHSYEQYF

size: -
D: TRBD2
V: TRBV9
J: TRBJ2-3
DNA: TGTGCCAGCAGGGCGGGGCTAGCGGTAGATACGCAGTATTTT
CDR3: CASRAGLAVDTQYF

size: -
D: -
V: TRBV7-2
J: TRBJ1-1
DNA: TGTGCCAGCAGCTTAGGGGGACCGGGAACTAACACTGAAGCTTTCTTT
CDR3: CASSLGGPGTNTEAFF

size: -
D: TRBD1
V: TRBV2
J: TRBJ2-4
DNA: TGTGCCAGCAGTGAGTCGGGACAGGTCAAAAACATTCAGTACTTC
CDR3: CASSESGQVKNIQYF

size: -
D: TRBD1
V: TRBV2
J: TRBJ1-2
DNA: TGTGCCAGCAGTGCCGGGACAGGGGGAGGTGGCTACACCTTC
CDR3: CASSAGTGGGGYTF

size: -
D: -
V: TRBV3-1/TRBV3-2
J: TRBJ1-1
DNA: TGTGCCAGCAGCCAGGATCCAGGGGCGTTGGTGGCTGAAGCTTTCTTT
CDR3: CASSQDPGALVAEAFF

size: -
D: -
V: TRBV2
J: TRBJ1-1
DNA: TGTGCCAGCAACCCTTATTTACGGAACACTGAAGCTTTCTTT
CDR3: CASNPYLRNTEAFF

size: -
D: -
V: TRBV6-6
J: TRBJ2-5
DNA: TGTGCCAGCAGTTTCCCAGCGCCGGAGACCCAGTACTTC
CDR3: CASSFPAPETQYF

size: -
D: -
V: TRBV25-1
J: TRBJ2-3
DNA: TGTGCCAGCAGTGAATCGGGTGGAATCACAGATACGCAGTATTTT
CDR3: CASSESGGITDTQYF

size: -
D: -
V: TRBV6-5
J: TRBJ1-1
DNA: TGTGCCAGCAAGGGGCATCGGGACACTGAAGCTTTCTTT
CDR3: CASKGHRDTEAFF

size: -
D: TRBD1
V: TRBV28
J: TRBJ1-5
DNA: TGTGCCAGCAAAGGGACAGGGGGTTACAATCAGCCCCAGCATTTT
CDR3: CASKGTGGYNQPQHF

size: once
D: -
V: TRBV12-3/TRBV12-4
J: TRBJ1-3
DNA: TGTGCCAGCAGATCAGCTCTCGGAAACACCATATATTTT
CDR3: CASRSALGNTIYF

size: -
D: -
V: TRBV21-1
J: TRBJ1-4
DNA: TGTGCCAGCAGGGATCCGGCGAGTGAAAAACTGTTTTTT
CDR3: CASRDPASEKLFF

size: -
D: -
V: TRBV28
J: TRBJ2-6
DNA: TGTGCCAGCAGTTCCCGATTTGGGCCTGGGGCCAACGTCCTGACTTTC
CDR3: CASSSRFGPGANVLTF